These T cell receptor beta chains were read from a single sample in a study of T cell clusters in autoimmune cytopenias. Each CDR3 protein gets one entry in TCRdb, which reprocessed the multiplex PCR reads and gives no DNA. The listing contains some 4,300 distinct CDR3 sequences. These sequences were also reported in another study, on T cell repertoires in aging, cancer and after chemotherapy.

The sample comprised peripheral blood. The source of these receptors is a human donor in good health. The CDR3 runs from the conserved cysteine through the conserved F or W. Size is omitted from some rows. Given values are once, few, many or a class for expanded clones.

TRBJ1-1 | medium-sized | TRBV18 | CASSPSLGTDTEAFF
TRBJ2-1 | medium-sized | TRBV29-1 | CSVVVLAGLNEQFF
TRBJ2-7 | medium-sized | TRBV10-3 | CAISGGRTGDYEQYF
TRBJ2-1 | NA | TRBV11-3 | CASSSLNEQFF
TRBJ1-2 | medium-sized | TRBV6-2/TRBV6-3 | CASSYSMGGGYTF
TRBJ2-7 | NA | TRBV7-2 | CASSVKSWGSYEQYF
TRBJ1-2 | NA | TRBV18 | CASSPRGTGVQGSTYGYTF
TRBJ2-6 | NA | TRBV20-1 | CGARARDRTSSGANVLTF
TRBJ2-1 | medium-sized | TRBV24-1 | CATSEGGSYNEQFF
TRBJ1-2 | medium-sized | TRBV29-1 | CSVEWRNREAPGGYTF
TRBJ2-2 | NA | TRBV7-9 | CASSHRDRGFRQTGELFF
TRBJ2-6 | medium-sized | TRBV5-1 | CASSLGQHTSGANVLTF
TRBJ2-3 | medium-sized | TRBV30 | CAWSEGGTQYF
TRBJ2-3 | NA | TRBV7-7 | CASSLAGGDTQYF
TRBJ2-1 | medium-sized | TRBV10-3 | CATTSGRTGAPNEQFF
TRBJ1-4 | medium-sized | TRBV30 | CAWSPTSRVGEKLFF
TRBJ1-4 | medium-sized | TRBV5-4 | CASSLTGAREKLFF
TRBJ2-7 | medium-sized | TRBV7-6 | CASSSPRAGANSYEQYF
TRBJ2-1 | medium-sized | TRBV19 | CASSIPGLTSYNEQFF
TRBJ1-2 | medium-sized | TRBV18 | CASSQTRGYGYTF
TRBJ2-7 | NA | TRBV4-3 | CASSPGLADSSYEQYF
TRBJ2-1 | medium-sized | TRBV19 | CASSIGTDNEQFF
TRBJ2-3 | NA | TRBV12-3/TRBV12-4 | CASLLASGRSTDTQYF
TRBJ2-1 | NA | TRBV12-3/TRBV12-4 | CASRAGGEQFF
TRBJ1-2 | NA | TRBV6-4 | CASSSGPDRQYYTF
TRBJ1-1 | large | TRBV19 | CASSAAGLNTEAFF
TRBJ1-5 | medium-sized | TRBV19 | CASSIGREQPQHF
TRBJ1-2 | NA | TRBV5-1 | CASSLPGGNGYTF
TRBJ2-1 | NA | TRBV20-1 | CSARDPNYNEQFF
TRBJ1-6 | large | TRBV11-3 | CASSAGRGNSPLHF
TRBJ2-7 | medium-sized | TRBV14 | CASSQGTGSKQYF
TRBJ1-5 | medium-sized | TRBV19 | CASRVGPTQPQHF
TRBJ1-3 | medium-sized | TRBV19 | CASSVQGTGNTIYF
TRBJ2-1 | medium-sized | TRBV27 | CASSLSTQGSYEQFF
TRBJ2-1 | NA | TRBV18 | CASSPVEGRGYEQFF
TRBJ1-2 | medium-sized | TRBV11-3 | CASSLGRTENYGYTF
TRBJ2-1 | NA | TRBV7-9 | CASSSSLDPSYNEQFF
TRBJ2-7 | medium-sized | TRBV15 | CATSRRTTGGEQYF
TRBJ2-3 | NA | TRBV6-2/TRBV6-3 | CASSYGSGRYTDTQYF
TRBJ2-7 | NA | TRBV4-2 | CASRSMTSGTEQYF
TRBJ2-3 | medium-sized | TRBV7-6 | CASSSKRESKDTQYF
TRBJ2-1 | medium-sized | TRBV14 | CASSPGTSGNEQFF
TRBJ2-1 | medium-sized | TRBV19 | CASRDSGPVTYNEQFF
TRBJ1-6 | medium-sized | TRBV30 | CAWKDSLLTGSYNSPLHF
TRBJ2-1 | medium-sized | TRBV18 | CASSPVSGIAYNEQFF
TRBJ2-1 | NA | TRBV20-1 | CSARRVSSYNEQFF
TRBJ2-7 | NA | TRBV10-1 | CASSSDRYAARACYEQYF
TRBJ1-6 | medium-sized | TRBV27 | CASRLQGRGSYNSPLHF
TRBJ2-5 | NA | TRBV5-1 | CASSDVRAQETQYF